The 27 T cell receptor beta chains below all came from one sample that was sequenced in a study of shared clonotypes between healthy human individuals. Assay used: immunoSEQ multiplex PCR; TCRdb lists only in-frame clones, some missing. The sample holds approximately 2.4 million clones, about 94% seen once. What was sequenced was naive CD4+ T cells sorted from blood. Sample subset: CD45RA+ positively selected. The receptor source for this set is a man between 18 and 35 years old in good health.

The chain joins TRBV19 to TRBJ2-1, with TRBD2 matching 10 bases. CDR1 and CDR2 from the germline V gene are LNHDA and SQIVND (reference sequence). There are 12 residues in the CDR3. Germline trimming cut 5 bases from V and 13 bases from J; bases unmatched to any gene: 5. CDR3 protein: CASSLLAGAQFF. The CDR3 nucleotides are TGTGCCAGTAGTCTTCTAGCGGGGGCACAGTTCTTC.

This chain uses TRBV18 with TRBJ2-1; TRBD2 agrees at 12 bases. Germline lookup yields CDR1 KGHSH and CDR2 LQKENI. V gave up 1 base and J gave up 10 bases; unmatched junction bases: 14. The CDR3 is made up of 18 amino acids. DNA for the CDR3: TGTGCCAGCTCACCACGACTAGCGGGGGAAAGGACCTTAAACGAGCAGTTCTTC. Protein sequence: CASSPRLAGERTLNEQFF.

The chain has TRBV7-9 and TRBJ2-2, with 14 bases lining up with TRBD2. This CDR3 is built from 16 residues. Germline CDR1 is SEHNR and CDR2 is FQNEAQ (reference sequence). Trimming at V came to 6 bases and at J to 3 bases, leaving 3 bases not matched to a gene. As DNA, the CDR3 is TGTGCCAGCAGGATGGGACTAGCGGGAGACACCGGGGAGCTGTTTTTT. Amino acids: CASRMGLAGDTGELFF.

The V call is TRBV5-1, the J call TRBJ2-5; 8 nucleotides agree with TRBD2. The germline V gene has CDR1 SGHRS and CDR2 YFSETQ. The CDR3 is made up of 16 amino acids. Trimming took 3 bases from V and 1 from J; bases not matched to a gene: 8. The DNA of the CDR3 is TGCGCCAGCAGCTCTTCCCTGGCGGGAGGCCAAGAGACCCAGTACTTC. It specifies CASSSSLAGGQETQYF.

Turning to this clone: The same CDR3 is also encoded by other DNA sequences in this sample. The rearrangement joins TRBV18 to TRBJ1-5; D is unclear. Trimming cost V 1 base and J 0 bases, with 7 bases left between them. Germline V gives CDR1 KGHSH, CDR2 LQKENI. The CDR3 has 15 residues. CDR3: CASSPQGSSNQPQHF. The CDR3 DNA reads as TGTGCCAGCTCACCACAGGGTAGTAGCAATCAGCCCCAGCATTTT.

On this clone: Additional DNA sequences in this sample encode the identical CDR3. The chain carries TRBV7-9 and TRBJ2-7, with D uncertain. Germline-derived CDR1 and CDR2 are SEHNR and FQNEAQ (reference sequence). The V gene lost 0 bases and the J gene lost 0 bases, with 3 bases spanning the gap. The CDR3 consists of 13 residues. The CDR3: CASSLAASYEQYF. The CDR3 nucleotides are TGTGCCAGCAGCTTAGCTGCCTCCTACGAGCAGTACTTC.

This rearrangement joins TRBV14 to TRBJ2-1; maybe TRBD2 (8 bases). The length of the CDR3 is 18 residues. With 4 bases removed from V and 2 bases from J, the gap between germline ends came to 21 bases. CDR1 is SGHDN and CDR2 is FVKESK in the germline V gene. The CDR3 nucleotides read TGTGCCAGCAGCCGAGGGGGCTTCAGCGGGAGCACCTACAATGAGCAGTTCTTC. Translation: CASSRGGFSGSTYNEQFF.

The rearrangement links TRBV30 to TRBJ2-7, with D perhaps assigned TRBD1 or TRBD2 (5 bases each). Germline assignment: CDR1 GTSNPN and CDR2 SVGIG (reference sequence). V was clipped by 7 bases and J by 2 bases, with 18 bases between them. The CDR3 is 14 amino acids. CDR3 sequence: CASTSTRDPYEQYF. CDR3 in DNA: TGTGCCTCGACCTCGACCCGGGACCCCTACGAGCAGTACTTC.

The chain recombines TRBV5-6 with TRBJ2-7; D not resolved. CDR3 length: 15 amino acids. With 4 bases removed from V and 6 bases from J, the gap between germline ends came to 20 bases. Germline values: CDR1 SGHDT, CDR2 YYEEEE. CDR3 amino acids: CASSRKGGNLGEQYF. For the CDR3, the DNA is TGTGCCAGCAGCAGGAAAGGTGGGAATCTGGGCGAGCAGTACTTC.

V gene TRBV19 combines with J gene TRBJ1-2, with 7 bases matching TRBD1. Germline loops: CDR1 LNHDA, CDR2 SQIVND (reference sequence). The CDR3 spans 14 residues. V was pared by 4 bases and J by 5 bases, with 7 bases of the junction left unmatched. The CDR3 DNA sequence: TGTGCCAGTAGTAGGACAGGAGAAGTTTATGGCTACACCTTC. Translated: CASSRTGEVYGYTF.

The V and J genes are TRBV6-1 and TRBJ1-1; TRBD1 matches at 7 bases. This CDR3 has 14 amino acids. V lost 6 bases, J lost 1 base, and 5 bases stayed unmatched. Germline V gives CDR1 MNHNS, CDR2 SASEGT. The CDR3 DNA follows: TGTGCCAGCAGAAAGGACAGGCAGAACACTGAAGCTTTCTTT. It codes for CASRKDRQNTEAFF.

This chain joins TRBV5-4 and TRBJ2-1; D not resolved. V dropped 4 bases and J dropped 10 bases, with 9 bases sitting between them. Germline values: CDR1 SGHNT, CDR2 YYREEE (reference sequence). CDR3 length: 11 residues. The CDR3 DNA is TGTGCCAGCAGCACCTCGGGCGAGCAGTTCTTC. It codes for CASSTSGEQFF.

The V and J genes are TRBV7-8 and TRBJ2-3, with 11 bases aligning to TRBD1. Per the germline V gene, CDR1 is SGHVS and CDR2 is FQNEAQ. Trimming cost V 4 bases and J 8 bases; bases outside gene matches: 23. This CDR3 has 20 residues. The CDR3 nucleotides are TGTGCCAGCAGCTCCCGGACAGGGGGCATGGCGGGAGGGGTCGATCGTACGCAGTATTTT. As protein: CASSSRTGGMAGGVDRTQYF. The variable domain in full, completed from reference TRBV7-8 and TRBJ2-3, reads GAGVSQSPRYKVAKRGQDVALRCDPISGHVSLFWYQQALGQGPEFLTYFQNEAQLDKSGLPSDRFFAERPEGSVSTLKIQRTQQEDSAVYLCASSSRTGGMAGGVDRTQYFGPGTRLTVL.

This clone was recorded once. The chain links TRBV10-3 to TRBJ2-7, with TRBD2 identical over 11 bases. V dropped 1 base and J dropped 3; count of bases not matched to a gene: 2. This CDR3 has 15 amino acids. Germline values: CDR1 ENHRY, CDR2 SYGVKD. CDR3 sequence (DNA): TGTGCCATCAGTGAGTACGGACTAGCGGGCTACGAGCAGTACTTC. Encoded protein: CAISEYGLAGYEQYF.

V and J are TRBV15 and TRBJ1-1; D is perhaps TRBD1 (5 bases). V lost 1 base and J 10 bases, leaving 19 bases between the germline ends. The CDR3 has 15 amino acids. CDR1 and CDR2 (germline): LNHNV, YYDKDF (reference sequence). In nucleotides, the CDR3 is TGTGCCACCAGCAGAGTAAGAACAGGAACGGGGGGAGCTTTCTTT. Encoded protein: CATSRVRTGTGGAFF.

The chain recombines TRBV6-1 with TRBJ2-2; D may be TRBD2 (6 bases). Germline values: CDR1 MNHNS, CDR2 SASEGT. The CDR3 is made up of 15 amino acids. Trimming removed 3 bases from V and 5 bases from J, with 13 bases in between. The CDR3 DNA reads TGTGCCAGCAGTGAGGCCGCAGGGAGGACCGGGGAGCTGTTTTTT. Protein sequence: CASSEAAGRTGELFF.

J is TRBJ2-7 and V is TRBV6-6; TRBD1 matches at 7 bases. Germline CDR1 and CDR2: MNHNY and SVGAGI (reference sequence). The CDR3 length is 14 residues. J was trimmed by 2 bases and V by 5 bases; bases with no gene match: 6. The CDR3 protein is CASSQQGRTYEQYF. DNA for the CDR3: TGTGCCAGCAGTCAACAGGGGCGGACCTACGAGCAGTACTTC.

The chain has TRBV28 and TRBJ2-5; a possible D gene is TRBD1 (5 bases). The germline gives CDR1 MDHEN, CDR2 SYDVKM. V was shortened by 3 bases and J by 2 bases, with 31 bases between the two germline ends. The CDR3 sequence is 21 residues long. Written as DNA, the CDR3 is TGTGCCAGCAGTTTCTGGAACCCCCTAGACAGCCGCCGATTCCGGCAAGAGACCCAGTACTTC. It translates to CASSFWNPLDSRRFRQETQYF.

J is TRBJ2-1 and V is TRBV5-1; D may be TRBD1 or TRBD2 (5 bases each). Germline V CDR1 and CDR2: SGHRS, YFSETQ. CDR3 length: 15 amino acids. Between the trimmed V and J ends, which lost 5 bases and 4 bases, there was a span of 16 bases. The CDR3 loop is CASSEGSFGYNEQFF. Here the CDR3 DNA reads TGCGCCAGCAGTGAGGGGTCATTCGGGTACAATGAGCAGTTCTTC. The full variable domain, rest sourced from reference TRBV5-1 and TRBJ2-1, is KAGVTQTPRYLIKTRGQQVTLSCSPISGHRSVSWYQQTPGQGLQFLFEYFSETQRNKGNFPGRFSGRQFSNSRSEMNVSTLELGDSALYLCASSEGSFGYNEQFFGPGTRLTVL.

The V call is TRBV5-1, the J call TRBJ2-1; 10 positions match TRBD2. The CDR3 is 17 amino acids. The V gene end was trimmed by 1 base and the J gene end by 0 bases; junction bases not matched to a gene: 4. Germline V gene sequence: CDR1 SGHRS, CDR2 YFSETQ. CDR3 region: CASSLFGLADSYNEQFF. CDR3 bases: TGCGCCAGCAGCTTGTTTGGACTAGCGGACTCCTACAATGAGCAGTTCTTC.

This clone showed up just once. V and J are TRBV5-6 and TRBJ2-3; 7 bases are shared with TRBD1. Germline CDR1 SGHDT, CDR2 YYEEEE. V lost 4 bases and J lost 7; bases outside the gene matches: 15. The CDR3 covers 16 residues. CDR3 region: CASSARTGWLPNTQYF. CDR3 bases: TGTGCCAGCAGCGCCCGGACAGGTTGGCTTCCGAATACGCAGTATTTT.

About this clone: This sample also contains other DNA sequences that code for the same CDR3. The chain uses TRBV30 and TRBJ2-5; 7 bases align to TRBD2. The length of the CDR3 is 13 residues. The junction had 1 base not matched to a gene; V was cut back by 2 bases and J by 1 base. Germline lookup yields CDR1 GTSNPN and CDR2 SVGIG (reference sequence). CDR3 loop: CAWSPGGQETQYF. As DNA, the CDR3 is TGTGCCTGGAGTCCGGGGGGCCAAGAGACCCAGTACTTC. Full variable domain (outside the CDR3, taken from reference TRBV30 and TRBJ2-5): SQTIHQWPATLVQPVGSPLSLECTVEGTSNPNLYWYRQAAGRGLQLLFYSVGIGQISSEVPQNLSASRPQDRQFILSSKKLLLSDSGFYLCAWSPGGQETQYFGPGTRLLVL.

This clone was observed a single time. The rearrangement links TRBV20-1 to TRBJ2-5; tentatively, D is TRBD2 (6 bases). CDR3 length: 11 amino acids. Germline CDR1 reads DFQATT; CDR2 reads SNEGSKA (reference sequence). The V gene lost 6 bases and the J gene lost 4 bases, with 9 bases spanning the gap. The CDR3 DNA is TGCAGTGCACTAGCTCGAGAGACCCAGTACTTC. Translated: CSALARETQYF.

The V and J genes are TRBV10-1 and TRBJ2-3; perhaps TRBD1 as D (6 bases). Germline assignment: CDR1 WNHNN and CDR2 SYGVQD (reference sequence). The CDR3 consists of 16 residues. Trimming took off 6 bases at V and 0 bases at J, with 16 bases between the two ends. In DNA, the CDR3 is TGCGCCAGCAGGGGTGCAGGACAGACTAGCACAGATACGCAGTATTTT. It specifies CASRGAGQTSTDTQYF.

As concerns this clone: Distinct nucleotide sequences in the sample also encode this CDR3. This chain uses TRBV10-3 with TRBJ2-7; 11 nucleotides line up with TRBD2. There are 15 residues in the CDR3. Germline assignment: CDR1 ENHRY and CDR2 SYGVKD. V was pared by 3 bases and J by 2 bases, with 3 bases of the junction left unmatched. CDR3 sequence reads: CAISEGTSGTYEQYF. The CDR3 DNA sequence: TGTGCCATCAGTGAAGGGACTAGCGGTACCTACGAGCAGTACTTC.

The chain recombines TRBV4-3 with TRBJ2-1, with TRBD2 matching 8 bases. Trimming removed 0 bases from V and 4 bases from J; junction bases left unmatched: 2. The length of the CDR3 is 15 residues. Germline-derived CDR1 and CDR2 are LGHNA and YSLEER. DNA of the CDR3: TGCGCCAGCAGCCAAGATACTAGCGGATACAATGAGCAGTTCTTC. As protein: CASSQDTSGYNEQFF.

The CDR3 loop is CASSLEGSDTQYF. DNA for the CDR3: TGCGCCAGCAGCTTGGAAGGTTCTGATACGCAGTATTTT. This chain uses TRBV5-1 with TRBJ2-3; D remains ambiguous. Per the germline V gene, CDR1 is SGHRS and CDR2 is YFSETQ. V lost 0 bases to trimming and J lost 6 bases, with 8 bases between them. The CDR3 covers 13 residues.